The 3 T cell receptor beta chains below come from one sample, sequenced in a study of blood T cell repertoires in COVID-19. Sequencing used immunoSEQ multiplex PCR; TCRdb keeps in-frame clones, though not all of them. Of 95,000 to 150,000 clones in the sample, under 90% were seen once. The sample consisted of peripheral blood. The receptors here all came from an older woman with acute or convalescent COVID-19.

The V and J genes are TRBV29-1 and TRBJ2-5; weak D call: TRBD1 (8 bases). The germline V gene encodes CDR1 SQVTM and CDR2 ANQGSEA. V gave up 4 bases and J gave up 3 bases, with 15 bases separating them. The CDR3 length is 14 residues. CDR3: CSVVGGTGEETQYF. Written as DNA, the CDR3 is TGCAGCGTTGTGGGGGGGACAGGAGAAGAGACCCAGTACTTC.

The rearrangement links TRBV19 to TRBJ1-5; 9 bases match TRBD1. The V gene end was trimmed by 6 bases and the J gene end by 1 base; junction bases not matched to a gene: 4. The CDR3 runs to 15 residues. Per germline, CDR1 LNHDA and CDR2 SQIVND (reference sequence). Here the CDR3 DNA reads TGTGCCAGTAGGACGACAGGGGGAAGCAATCAGCCCCAGCATTTT. This sequence encodes CASRTTGGSNQPQHF.

V gene TRBV10-3 combines with J gene TRBJ2-6, with TRBD1 matching 9 bases. This CDR3 is 18 amino acids long. CDR1 ENHRY and CDR2 SYGVKD come from the germline V gene. The V gene end was trimmed by 3 bases and the J gene end by 2 bases; junction bases not matched to a gene: 8. CDR3 region: CAISESDRGLAGANVLTF. DNA for the CDR3: TGTGCCATCAGTGAAAGTGACAGGGGGTTAGCTGGGGCCAACGTCCTGACTTTC.